The clone carrying this T cell receptor beta chain appeared a single time. Original analysis: Amplification of reference gene primers was used by the study to estimate nucleated cell counts. TCRdb's copy holds only in-frame clones and misses some; the assay was immunoSEQ multiplex PCR. V and J calls and clone size come straight from that table; D and trimming were deduced from the DNA. The data contain roughly 200,000 clones, roughly 88% of them singletons. Looked up from germline, CDR1 is WSHSY and CDR2 is SAAADI. The CDR3 spans 11 residues. Between the trimmed V and J ends, which lost 7 bases and 6 bases, there was a span of 9 bases. This sample is drawn from a study of blood T cell repertoires in COVID-19. About the study: In each case, the material was cDNA or gDNA derived from T cells, B-cell-depleted T cells, or PBMCs.

The origin of this receptor is a man aged 18 to 30 with active or convalescent COVID-19. The sequencing input was peripheral blood. This chain joins TRBV10-2 and TRBJ1-1; D is unclear. The CDR3 bases are TGCGCCAGCAAAGAGGACTCTGAAGCTTTCTTT. Its translation is CASKEDSEAFF.